Listed below are T cell receptor beta chains from one sample, sequenced in a study of cytomegalovirus exposure and HLA in healthy donors. Using immunoSEQ multiplex PCR, the repertoire was profiled, and TCRdb retains in-frame clones only, with some absent. This table holds 150,000 or so clones. Sequencing used PBMCs. The source is a man aged 25-40 years in good health and CMV-seronegative. The CDR3 runs from the conserved cysteine through the conserved F or W. Fields, in order: V gene, J gene, D gene, CDR3 length, CDR3 DNA, CDR3 protein. A D gene is named only where the DNA matches it firmly.

v_call: TRBV27; j_call: TRBJ2-2; d_call: TRBD1; cdr3_length: 17; cdr3_nt: TGTGCCAGCAGTCGGCCGCGGGGGACAGGGAGGGCCGGGGAGCTGTTTTTT; cdr3_aa: CASSRPRGTGRAGELFF
v_call: TRBV4-2; j_call: TRBJ2-1; d_call: NA; cdr3_length: 16; cdr3_nt: TGTGCCAGCAGCCAAGAGGGGAGGCGCCATTACAATGAGCAGTTCTTC; cdr3_aa: CASSQEGRRHYNEQFF
v_call: TRBV29-1; j_call: TRBJ2-1; d_call: NA; cdr3_length: 12; cdr3_nt: TGCAGCGTTCATCGGGGGAACAATGAGCAGTTCTTC; cdr3_aa: CSVHRGNNEQFF
v_call: TRBV6-5; j_call: TRBJ2-5; d_call: NA; cdr3_length: 12; cdr3_nt: TGTGCCAGCAGCAATTACGGGGGGACCCAGTACTTC; cdr3_aa: CASSNYGGTQYF
v_call: TRBV29-1; j_call: TRBJ2-5; d_call: NA; cdr3_length: 12; cdr3_nt: TGCAGCGTTGGAATGATGGGGGGGACCCAGTACTTC; cdr3_aa: CSVGMMGGTQYF
v_call: TRBV9; j_call: TRBJ1-2; d_call: NA; cdr3_length: 15; cdr3_nt: TGTGCCAGCAGCGTGGGTACGGGAACGGTCTATGGCTACACCTTC; cdr3_aa: CASSVGTGTVYGYTF
v_call: TRBV27; j_call: TRBJ1-4; d_call: TRBD1; cdr3_length: 14; cdr3_nt: TGTGCCAGCAGTTTATCTCGGGACAGTGAAAAACTGTTTTTT; cdr3_aa: CASSLSRDSEKLFF
v_call: TRBV7-2; j_call: TRBJ1-3; d_call: TRBD1; cdr3_length: 16; cdr3_nt: TGTGCCAGCAGCTTACAGGGGGGAACCGCCGGAAACACCATATATTTT; cdr3_aa: CASSLQGGTAGNTIYF
v_call: TRBV5-1; j_call: TRBJ1-1; d_call: TRBD1; cdr3_length: 13; cdr3_nt: TGCGCCAGCAGCAGGACAGGGGTCACTGAAGCTTTCTTT; cdr3_aa: CASSRTGVTEAFF
v_call: TRBV13; j_call: TRBJ1-1; d_call: TRBD1; cdr3_length: 16; cdr3_nt: TGTGCCAGCAGCGCAGGGGACAGGGCAGGGAACACTGAAGCTTTCTTT; cdr3_aa: CASSAGDRAGNTEAFF
v_call: TRBV7-9; j_call: TRBJ2-3; d_call: NA; cdr3_length: 15; cdr3_nt: TGTGCCAGCAGCTTAGAGGGGGGGAGCACAGATACGCAGTATTTT; cdr3_aa: CASSLEGGSTDTQYF